This entry concerns a single TCR beta chain. The antigen remains unidentified. The record originates from a study of shared clonotypes between healthy human individuals. Regarding the study as a whole: It was observed that about 5% of naive CD4 clonotypes were shared across several donors.

Clones were read by immunoSEQ multiplex PCR, and TCRdb kept only the in-frame ones, dropping some. The data show more than 2,000,000 clones, about 92% seen once. The CDR3 is 14 residues long. V lost 0 bases and J lost 3, with 10 bases in between. The germline V gene has CDR1 SGDLS and CDR2 YYNGEE. The source is a man younger than 35 in good health. The chain couples TRBV9 to TRBJ2-7; D not certain. Sequencing was done on a sample of naive CD4+ T cells sorted from blood. As for subset: CD45RA+ positively selected. The DNA of the CDR3 is TGTGCCAGCAGCGTAGACGTGTCTTACTACGAGCAGTACTTC. Encoded protein: CASSVDVSYYEQYF.